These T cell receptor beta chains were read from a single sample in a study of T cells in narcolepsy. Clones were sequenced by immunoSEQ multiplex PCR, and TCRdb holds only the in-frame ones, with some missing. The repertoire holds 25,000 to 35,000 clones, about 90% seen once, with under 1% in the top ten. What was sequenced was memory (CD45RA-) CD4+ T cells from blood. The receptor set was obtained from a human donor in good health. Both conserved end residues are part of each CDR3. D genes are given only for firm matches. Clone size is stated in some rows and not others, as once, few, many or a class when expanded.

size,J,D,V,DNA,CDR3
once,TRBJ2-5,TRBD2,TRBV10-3,TGTGCCATCAGTGAGTCTCTAGCGGGAGGGGAAGAGACCCAGTACTTC,CAISESLAGGEETQYF
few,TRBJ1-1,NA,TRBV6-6,TGTGCCAGCAGTACTACGTCCAGGGAATACGCTGAAGCTTTCTTT,CASSTTSREYAEAFF
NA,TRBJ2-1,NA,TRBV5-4,TGTGCCAGCAGCTTGGGGGGCAGGGTGAATGAGCAGTTCTTC,CASSLGGRVNEQFF
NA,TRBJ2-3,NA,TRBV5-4,TGTGCCAGCAGCTTGGGACCGGGGGCAGATACGCAGTATTTT,CASSLGPGADTQYF
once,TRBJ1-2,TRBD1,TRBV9,TGTGCCAGCAGCTTTCCGGGACAGGTTAATGGCTACACCTTC,CASSFPGQVNGYTF
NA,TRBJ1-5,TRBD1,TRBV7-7,TGTGCTAGCAGCTTATCCGCGGCAGGGGGCAGGCAGCCCCAGCATTTT,CASSLSAAGGRQPQHF
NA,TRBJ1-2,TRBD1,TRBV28,TGTGCCAGCAGTGTACAGGGGGCGTCGAAAGGCTACACCTTC,CASSVQGASKGYTF
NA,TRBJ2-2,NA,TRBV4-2,TGTGCCAGCAGCCAAGATCGGCGGGTGGGCACCGGGGAGCTGTTTTTT,CASSQDRRVGTGELFF
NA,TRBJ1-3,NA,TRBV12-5,TGTGCTAGTGGTTTGGGGGTCGTCTCTGGAAACACCATATATTTT,CASGLGVVSGNTIYF
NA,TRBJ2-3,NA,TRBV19,TGTGCCAGTAGTGTTGTCGGGGCCCTAAGCACAGATACGCAGTATTTT,CASSVVGALSTDTQYF
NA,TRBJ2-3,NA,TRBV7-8,TGTGCCAGCAGCTTAGCGAATAGGGCGCAGTATTTT,CASSLANRAQYF
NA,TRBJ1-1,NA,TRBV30,TGTGCCTGGAGTGTCTGGGGATCGGAGAACACTGAAGCTTTCTTT,CAWSVWGSENTEAFF
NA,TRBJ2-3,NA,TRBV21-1,TGTGCCAGCAGCGCCTACTCCTCGGGCTTTACAGATACGCAGTATTTT,CASSAYSSGFTDTQYF
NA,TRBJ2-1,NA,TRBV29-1,TGCAGCGGATTCAGGAGGAGCTCCTACAATGAGCAGTTCTTC,CSGFRRSSYNEQFF
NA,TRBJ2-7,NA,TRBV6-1,TGTGCCAGCAGCAGGTCCAACGAGCAGTACTTC,CASSRSNEQYF
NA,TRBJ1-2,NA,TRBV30,TGTGCCTGGAGTGTAACTAACTATGGCTACACCTTC,CAWSVTNYGYTF
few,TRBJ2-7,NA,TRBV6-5,TGTGCCAGCGGAGACAAACCCTACGAGCAGTACTTC,CASGDKPYEQYF
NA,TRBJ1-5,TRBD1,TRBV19,TGTGCCAGTAGTAGTCGACAGGGAGGCAATCAGCCCCAGCATTTT,CASSSRQGGNQPQHF
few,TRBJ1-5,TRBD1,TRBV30,TGTGCCTGGAGGGAGGACAGGGGGCTCAATCAGCCCCAGCATTTT,CAWREDRGLNQPQHF
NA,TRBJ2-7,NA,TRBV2,TGTGCCAGCAGAGGTAGCTGGTACTACGAGCAGTACTTC,CASRGSWYYEQYF
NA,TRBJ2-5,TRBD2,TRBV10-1,TGCGCCAGCAGGGTATTCTATGCCGGGACTAGCGTCCAAGAGACCCAGTACTTC,CASRVFYAGTSVQETQYF
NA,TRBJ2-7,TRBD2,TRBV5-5,TGTGCCAGCAGCTGGGAAGTCTGGACTAGCGGGACCTACGAGCAGTACTTC,CASSWEVWTSGTYEQYF
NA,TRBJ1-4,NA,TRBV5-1,TGCGCCAGCAGCTTTGGGACCAACAATGAAAAACTGTTTTTT,CASSFGTNNEKLFF
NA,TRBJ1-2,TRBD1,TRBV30,TGTGCCTGGAGTCGGGCCCCGGGACAGGGATACAATGGCTACACCTTC,CAWSRAPGQGYNGYTF
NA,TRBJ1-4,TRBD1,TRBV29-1,TGCAGCGTTGAGTACAGGGGGGGAGAGAAACTGTTTTTT,CSVEYRGGEKLFF
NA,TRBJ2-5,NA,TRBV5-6,TGTGCCAGCAGCGTAAGCCGGGTCGGGACCCAGTACTTC,CASSVSRVGTQYF
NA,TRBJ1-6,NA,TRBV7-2,TGTGCCAGCAGCTTGGACGGCTATAATTCACCCCTCCACTTT,CASSLDGYNSPLHF
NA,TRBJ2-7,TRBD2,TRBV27,TGTGCCAGCAGCCGTTGGGCTAGCGGGACTGGCGAGCAGTACTTC,CASSRWASGTGEQYF
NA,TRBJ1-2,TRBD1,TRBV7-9,TGTGCCAGCAGCTCGGACAGGGACTATGGCTACACCTTC,CASSSDRDYGYTF